The clone carrying this T cell receptor (beta chain) was counted once. Original handling: Without quality scores, immunoSEQ junctional reads could not be filtered like full-length reads. Assay: immunoSEQ multiplex PCR; the TCRdb copy retains only in-frame clones and omits some. D and trimming come from the DNA, and the V and J calls and clone size come from that table. The sample holds around 300,000 clones, around 90% seen once. The data belong to a study of shared clonotypes between healthy human individuals. With 3 bases clipped from V and 0 bases from J, the junction kept 10 bases outside the gene matches. The germline V gene has CDR1 SGDLS and CDR2 YYNGEE. The length of the CDR3 is 17 residues.

This receptor was identified in a man younger than 35 in good health. The J gene is TRBJ1-2, the V gene TRBV9; TRBD1 aligns across 8 bases. Sequenced: memory CD8+ T cells sorted from blood. Subset noted: CD45RO+ cells pooled with CCR7-negative TemRA cells. The CDR3: CASSEGDRRWANYGYTF. The DNA of the CDR3 is TGTGCCAGCAGCGAGGGGGACAGGCGTTGGGCTAACTATGGCTACACCTTC.